Listed below are T cell receptor beta chains from one sample, sequenced in a study of human T cells and chemical hapten exposure. TCRdb itself ran the RACE reads through MiXCR, one entry per CDR3 protein. Of some 300,000 distinct CDR3 sequences in the sample, roughly 6% are singletons; the top ten hold about 8.2%. This specimen consisted of whole blood, obtained in connection with sensitization to the hapten diphenylcyclopropenone (DPC). These receptor sequences come from a woman in her late teens or twenties with alopecia areata. Some clones in this sample may be carry-over from other donors' samples. Both conserved end residues are part of each CDR3. D genes are given only for firm matches. The size entry is marked missing in some rows and otherwise reads once, few, many or a size class.

V: TRBV4-2
J: TRBJ2-3
size: few
D: TRBD2
CDR3: CASSQDGTSAITDTQYF
DNA: TGTGCCAGCAGCCAAGATGGCACTAGCGCGATCACAGATACGCAGTATTTT

V: TRBV20-1
J: TRBJ1-6
size: many
D: NA
CDR3: CSARDQGFMSPLHF
DNA: TGCAGTGCTAGAGATCAGGGGTTTATGTCACCCCTCCACTTT

V: TRBV4-3
J: TRBJ2-7
size: many
D: NA
CDR3: CASSQVAASRGEQYF
DNA: TGCGCCAGCAGCCAAGTTGCGGCTTCGAGAGGCGAGCAGTACTTC

V: TRBV7-2
J: TRBJ2-3
size: many
D: NA
CDR3: CASSLATQYF
DNA: TGTGCCAGCAGCTTAGCAACGCAGTATTTT

V: TRBV9
J: TRBJ2-1
size: few
D: NA
CDR3: CASSPSLSAAYNEQFF
DNA: TGTGCCAGCAGCCCCTCATTGTCAGCCGCATACAATGAGCAGTTCTTC

V: TRBV6-1
J: TRBJ1-3
size: many
D: NA
CDR3: CASRIGQGLNTIYF
DNA: TGTGCCAGCAGGATCGGGCAGGGTCTAAACACCATATATTTT

V: TRBV20-1
J: TRBJ2-1
size: few
D: NA
CDR3: CSAHPPALNLEFF
DNA: TGCAGTGCACACCCTCCGGCCTTAAATTTGGAGTTCTTC

V: TRBV6-2/TRBV6-3
J: TRBJ1-5
size: many
D: NA
CDR3: CASSWDGSRPQHF
DNA: TGTGCCAGCAGTTGGGACGGCTCGAGGCCCCAGCATTTT

V: TRBV20-1
J: TRBJ2-1
size: many
D: TRBD2
CDR3: CSARGPPRGGLWRSYNEQFF
DNA: TGCAGTGCTAGAGGGCCCCCTCGGGGGGGCCTTTGGCGGTCCTACAATGAGCAGTTCTTC

V: TRBV2
J: TRBJ2-3
size: NA
D: NA
CDR3: CASSNDRTSTDTQYF
DNA: TGTGCCAGCAGTAACGACAGGACGAGCACAGATACGCAGTATTTT

V: TRBV4-2
J: TRBJ1-1
size: NA
D: NA
CDR3: CASSQLVNTEAFF
DNA: TGTGCCAGCAGCCAACTAGTGAACACTGAAGCTTTCTTT

V: TRBV4-1
J: TRBJ2-6
size: few
D: NA
CDR3: CASSQEGRVDSGANVLTF
DNA: TGCGCCAGCAGCCAAGAAGGCAGAGTCGACTCTGGGGCCAACGTCCTGACTTTC

V: TRBV9
J: TRBJ2-3
size: NA
D: TRBD2
CDR3: CASSVGPSGLSTDTQYF
DNA: TGTGCCAGCAGCGTAGGGCCTAGCGGGCTAAGCACAGATACGCAGTATTTT

V: TRBV7-8
J: TRBJ1-1
size: NA
D: TRBD1
CDR3: CASSPRTGGAFF
DNA: TGTGCCAGCAGCCCACGGACAGGGGGTGCTTTCTTT

V: TRBV7-2
J: TRBJ2-5
size: many
D: TRBD2
CDR3: CASTPTSGGGETQYF
DNA: TGTGCCAGCACCCCGACTAGCGGGGGGGGAGAGACCCAGTACTTC

V: TRBV4-2
J: TRBJ2-1
size: many
D: TRBD2
CDR3: CASSQGSGASGANEQFF
DNA: TGTGCCAGCAGCCAGGGAAGCGGGGCTAGCGGGGCCAATGAGCAGTTCTTC

V: TRBV7-2
J: TRBJ2-1
size: NA
D: TRBD2
CDR3: CASNGGGGRYNEQFF
DNA: TGTGCCAGCAACGGCGGGGGGGGTAGATACAATGAGCAGTTCTTC

V: TRBV7-8
J: TRBJ2-3
size: many
D: TRBD2
CDR3: CASSKSGGAQYTQYF
DNA: TGTGCCAGCAGCAAGAGCGGGGGGGCCCAGTATACGCAGTATTTT